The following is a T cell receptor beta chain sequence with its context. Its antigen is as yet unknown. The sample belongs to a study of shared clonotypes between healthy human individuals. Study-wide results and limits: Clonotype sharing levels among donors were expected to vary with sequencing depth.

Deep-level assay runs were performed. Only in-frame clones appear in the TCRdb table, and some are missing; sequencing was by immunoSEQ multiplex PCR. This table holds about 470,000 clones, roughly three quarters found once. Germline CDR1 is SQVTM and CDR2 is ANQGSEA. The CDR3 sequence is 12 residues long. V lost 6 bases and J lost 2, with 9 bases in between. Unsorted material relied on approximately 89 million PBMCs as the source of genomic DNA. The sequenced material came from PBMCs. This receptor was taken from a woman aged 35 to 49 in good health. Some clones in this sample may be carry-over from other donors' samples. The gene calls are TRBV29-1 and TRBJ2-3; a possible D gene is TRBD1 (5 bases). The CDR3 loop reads CSVGAITDTQYF. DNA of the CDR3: TGCAGCGTAGGGGCAATCACAGATACGCAGTATTTT.